Listed below are T cell receptor beta chains from one sample, sequenced in a study of vaccination and CD4 T cells after COVID-19. TCRdb used MiXCR to reprocess the PCR reads, holding one entry per CDR3 protein. The table shows 12,000 or so distinct CDR3 sequences, with 44% occurring only once. The antigens these receptors bind are not known. Sequenced: CD4+ T cells from blood, cultured in vitro. The receptors stem from a human donor who had recovered from COVID-19. Both conserved end residues are part of each CDR3. A D gene is named only where the DNA matches it firmly. Part of the rows lack a size; the others show once, few, many or a class for expanded clones.

V,size,D,J,DNA,CDR3
TRBV7-2,once,TRBD2,TRBJ2-5,TGTGCCAGCAGCCCTAGGGGCGGGAGTGGGGAGACCCAGTACTTC,CASSPRGGSGETQYF
TRBV19,-,TRBD1,TRBJ1-1,TGTGCCAGTAGGTCGAGACAGGGGTACACTGAAGCTTTCTTT,CASRSRQGYTEAFF
TRBV20-1,few,-,TRBJ1-2,TGCAGTGCTAGGCAGGGAGGAAACTATGGCTACACCTTC,CSARQGGNYGYTF
TRBV19,few,-,TRBJ1-2,TGTGCCAGTCGGGGGGGAGAAGGCTACACCTTC,CASRGGEGYTF
TRBV4-1,-,-,TRBJ2-7,TGCGCCAGCAGCCAAGACCACGTTGACCGCCGGGGGCGTAAATACGAGCAGTACTTC,CASSQDHVDRRGRKYEQYF
TRBV19,-,-,TRBJ2-5,TGTGCCAGTAGTAAGGACAGAGGGGAGACCCAGTACTTC,CASSKDRGETQYF
TRBV29-1,-,-,TRBJ2-2,TGCAGCGTTGGACAAAACACCGGGGAGCTGTTTTTT,CSVGQNTGELFF
TRBV7-2,few,-,TRBJ2-2,TGTGCCAGCAGACAAAATGGTTCTGGTAGCGGGGAGCTGTTTTTT,CASRQNGSGSGELFF
TRBV5-1,few,TRBD1,TRBJ1-2,TGCGCCAGCAGCATCGGACAGGGGTATGGCTACACCTTC,CASSIGQGYGYTF
TRBV20-1,few,-,TRBJ1-2,TGCAGTGCTCGAAGAGGGGTAAACTATGGCTACACCTTC,CSARRGVNYGYTF
TRBV24-1,few,TRBD1,TRBJ1-5,TGTGCCACCAGTGATTTGTCGGCCAGGGGGGATCAGCCCCAGCATTTT,CATSDLSARGDQPQHF
TRBV11-2,-,-,TRBJ1-2,TGTGCCAGCAGCTCCCTTGGACTCGTCTATGGCTACACCTTC,CASSSLGLVYGYTF
TRBV19,-,TRBD1,TRBJ2-7,TGTGCCAGTAGTACAGGGACAGGGGGCTCCTACGAGCAGTACTTC,CASSTGTGGSYEQYF
TRBV9,once,-,TRBJ1-2,TGTGCCAGCAGCGTAGCTTTCACCGACTATGGCTACACCTTC,CASSVAFTDYGYTF
TRBV19,-,TRBD1,TRBJ1-5,TGTGCCAGTAGTGTCAAGACAGGGGGCACCAATCAGCCCCAGCATTTT,CASSVKTGGTNQPQHF
TRBV11-2,-,TRBD1,TRBJ2-7,TGTGCCAGCAGCCCTTCGGGACAGGGAGGCGAGCAGTACTTC,CASSPSGQGGEQYF
TRBV19,few,TRBD2,TRBJ2-3,TGTGCCAGTAGTATCCGGGGTGGAGATGGGGGGGTAACAGATACGCAGTATTTT,CASSIRGGDGGVTDTQYF
TRBV10-3,-,TRBD2,TRBJ2-5,TGTGCCATCAGTAGCGGGAGCTTGGAGACCCAGTACTTC,CAISSGSLETQYF
TRBV6-1,few,TRBD1,TRBJ1-1,TGTGCCAGCAATCGCCGGGACAGGGGACTTCACAACACTGAAGCTTTCTTT,CASNRRDRGLHNTEAFF
TRBV20-1,few,-,TRBJ1-1,TGCAGTGTTGGCTCTCAGGGGACCGTCCTCGGGGCTTTCTTT,CSVGSQGTVLGAFF
TRBV15,few,-,TRBJ1-1,TGTGCCACCAGCAGAGATCTGGGGCTTTCGGAAGCTTTCTTT,CATSRDLGLSEAFF
TRBV19,-,TRBD2,TRBJ2-6,TGTGCCAGTAGTATGCGGGGGTCCGGGGCCAACGTCCTGACTTTC,CASSMRGSGANVLTF
TRBV5-8,-,-,TRBJ2-7,TGTGCCAGCAGCCGAGGGGACGAGCAGTACTTC,CASSRGDEQYF
TRBV24-1,-,TRBD2,TRBJ2-1,TGTGCCACCAGCAAACGGTTTAGCGGGGGGGCGGTATACTCCTACAATGAGCAGTTCTTC,CATSKRFSGGAVYSYNEQFF
TRBV5-5,-,-,TRBJ2-7,TGTGCCAGCAGCTTGGTCCCGGGGTATGGCTCCTACGAGCAGTACTTC,CASSLVPGYGSYEQYF
TRBV9,-,TRBD1,TRBJ1-1,TGTGCCAGCACCGGACAGGGGGCGTCAAGGTCCACTGAAGCTTTCTTT,CASTGQGASRSTEAFF
TRBV4-3,few,-,TRBJ1-2,TGCGCCAGCAGCCACATAAACTATGGCTACACCTTC,CASSHINYGYTF
TRBV20-1,few,TRBD1,TRBJ2-5,TGCAGTGCTAGCAGGGGGCCATTAGAGACCCAGTACTTC,CSASRGPLETQYF
TRBV6-5,-,TRBD1,TRBJ1-2,TGTGCCAGCAGTTTACAGGGGGACTATGGCTACACCTTC,CASSLQGDYGYTF
TRBV20-1,few,TRBD1,TRBJ2-5,TGCAGTGCTAGCCGGGTGGGACAGGGGGAAGAGACCCAGTACTTC,CSASRVGQGEETQYF
TRBV6-5,-,-,TRBJ1-5,TGTGCCAGCAGTTACCGCTTGGGGGGCCTCAATCAGCCCCAGCATTTT,CASSYRLGGLNQPQHF
TRBV15,-,-,TRBJ1-1,TGTGCCACCAGCAGAGACTCGGGGTCGTCCAATGAAGCTTTCTTT,CATSRDSGSSNEAFF
TRBV7-2,-,TRBD2,TRBJ2-3,TGTGCCAGCAGCTTGTCTAGCGGGGGGGTAAGAGATACGCAGTATTTT,CASSLSSGGVRDTQYF
TRBV20-1,-,-,TRBJ1-2,TGCAGTGCTAGTGGGTCTGGGGGGTTGAGTGGCTACACCTTC,CSASGSGGLSGYTF
TRBV3-1,once,-,TRBJ2-5,TGTGCCAGCAGCCAAGATCGGGGGGCATGGGAGACCCAGTACTTC,CASSQDRGAWETQYF
TRBV28,few,TRBD1,TRBJ1-2,TGTGCCACCGGACAGGGAAACTATGGCTACACCTTC,CATGQGNYGYTF
TRBV10-3,medium-sized,TRBD1,TRBJ2-7,TGTGCCATCAGGGGAGACAGGGAGATCGCCTACGAGCAGTACTTC,CAIRGDREIAYEQYF
TRBV19,-,-,TRBJ1-5,TGTGCCAGTAGTATGACGAATCAGCCCCAGCATTTT,CASSMTNQPQHF
TRBV6-5,few,TRBD1,TRBJ2-7,TGTGCCAGCAGTTACGGGACAGTCTACGAGCAGTACTTC,CASSYGTVYEQYF
TRBV6-4,few,-,TRBJ2-3,TGTGCCAGCAGTGACTCGTCCCTAGTCCGCACAGATACGCAGTATTTT,CASSDSSLVRTDTQYF
TRBV11-2,-,-,TRBJ1-5,TGTGCCAGCAGCACCCGTCCAAATAGCAATCAGCCCCAGCATTTT,CASSTRPNSNQPQHF
TRBV5-6,-,-,TRBJ2-1,TGTGCCAGCAGCTTGCTGGGGGCCCTGGGATACAATGAGCAGTTCTTC,CASSLLGALGYNEQFF
TRBV30,-,-,TRBJ1-2,TGTGGGGGTAGGGACCGAAATATGGGCTACACCTTC,CGGRDRNMGYTF
TRBV7-3,-,-,TRBJ2-5,TGTGCCAGCAGCTTAACGGGGGCTCTCCAAGAGACCCAGTACTTC,CASSLTGALQETQYF
TRBV5-4,-,-,TRBJ2-5,TGTGCCAGCAGCTTGGCCGAGGGGAGACAAGAGACCCAGTACTTC,CASSLAEGRQETQYF